The present T cell receptor beta chain was sequenced within a study of blood T cell repertoires in COVID-19. Study information: Material from acute and convalescent COVID-19 was sourced from the United States, Italy and Spain. T cells, B-cell-depleted T cells, or PBMCs supplied cDNA or gDNA.

Original data processing: It was from reference gene primer amplification that nucleated cell counts were estimated. Assay used: immunoSEQ multiplex PCR; TCRdb lists only in-frame clones, some missing. V, J and clone size derive from that table, while D and trimming were established from the DNA sequence. The data contain approximately 450,000 clones, around 89% of them seen just once; the ten biggest clones take up 4% to 4.5%. The junction had 10 bases not matched to a gene; V was cut back by 4 bases and J by 3 bases. This CDR3 comprises 18 residues. Germline V lookup: CDR1 SNHLY, CDR2 FYNNEI. The chain recombines TRBV2 with TRBJ2-1; TRBD1 matches at 12 bases. Sequenced: peripheral blood. The receptor's source is a woman aged 25 to 45 with acute or convalescent COVID-19. CDR3 in amino acids: CASSVRGQGANGYNEQFF. CDR3 coding DNA: TGTGCCAGCAGTGTAAGGGGACAGGGGGCTAACGGCTACAATGAGCAGTTCTTC.